This entry lists 13 T cell receptor beta chains sequenced from one sample in a study of cytomegalovirus exposure and HLA in healthy donors. Clones were read by immunoSEQ multiplex PCR, and TCRdb kept only the in-frame ones, dropping some. The data show about 130,000 clones, roughly nine tenths seen once. Sequenced material: PBMCs. The receptors stem from a man aged 25-40 years in good health and CMV-seronegative.

The DNA for the CDR3 is TGTGCCAGTAAGGTGGGGACAGGGGTCTCCTACGAGCAGTACTTC. Its translation: CASKVGTGVSYEQYF. The chain uses TRBV19 and TRBJ2-7; 10 nucleotides match TRBD1. Unmatched junction bases numbered 6, after V lost 7 bases and J lost 0 bases. The CDR3 covers 15 residues. Germline assignment: CDR1 LNHDA and CDR2 SQIVND (reference sequence).

This clone was counted a single time. The chain links TRBV4-3 to TRBJ2-2, with D perhaps matching TRBD2 (5 bases). The CDR3 consists of 15 residues. With 3 bases removed from V and 1 base from J, the gap between germline ends came to 9 bases. Germline V lookup: CDR1 LGHNA, CDR2 YSLEER. The chain's CDR3 is CASSHNGVNTGELFF. The CDR3 DNA reads TGCGCCAGCAGCCATAACGGGGTGAACACCGGGGAGCTGTTTTTT.

V and J are TRBV15 and TRBJ2-3, with 9 bases lining up with TRBD2. There are 15 residues in the CDR3. CDR1 LNHNV and CDR2 YYDKDF come from the germline V gene (reference sequence). The ends lost 5 bases at V and 6 bases at J; junction bases unmatched: 9. The CDR3 nucleotides are TGTGCCACCAGCGGTAGCGGGGGCGTTGGGGATACGCAGTATTTT. It translates to CATSGSGGVGDTQYF.

The chain carries TRBV28 and TRBJ1-1, with D unresolved. V was trimmed by 7 bases and J by 11 bases, leaving 14 bases between them. Germline CDR1 and CDR2: MDHEN and SYDVKM. CDR3 length: 11 residues. CDR3 sequence reads: CASTLGSFAFF. The CDR3 DNA follows: TGTGCCAGCACCCTGGGGAGCTTCGCTTTCTTT.

The rearrangement joins TRBV27 to TRBJ1-5, with TRBD1 matching 7 bases. CDR1 is MNHEY, CDR2 SMNVEV, per germline (reference sequence). The length of the CDR3 is 12 residues. V was pared by 5 bases and J by 10 bases, with 5 bases of the junction left unmatched. CDR3 coding DNA: TGTGCCAGCAGTCCGCGACAGGGACCCCAGCATTTT. It codes for CASSPRQGPQHF.

CDR3 in amino acids: CASSLGAGESSYNEQFF. The DNA for the CDR3 is TGTGCCAGCAGCTTGGGAGCGGGGGAGAGCTCCTACAATGAGCAGTTCTTC. The V and J genes are TRBV5-6 and TRBJ2-1; 8 positions agree with TRBD2. V was pared by 0 bases and J by 0 bases, with 5 bases of the junction left unmatched. The CDR3 is made up of 17 amino acids. Germline CDR1 is SGHDT and CDR2 is YYEEEE. Combining the CDR3 with reference TRBV5-6 and TRBJ2-1 gives the whole variable domain DAGVTQSPTHLIKTRGQQVTLRCSPKSGHDTVSWYQQALGQGPQFIFQYYEEEERQRGNFPDRFSGHQFPNYSSELNVNALLLGDSALYLCASSLGAGESSYNEQFFGPGTRLTVL.

The chain has TRBV27 and TRBJ1-2, with D perhaps TRBD1 (5 bases). The germline V and J ends were trimmed by 7 bases and 2 bases, with 11 bases remaining between them. The V gene's germline CDR1 is MNHEY and CDR2 SMNVEV (reference sequence). There are 13 residues in the CDR3. CDR3 DNA: TGTGCCAGCAAGGAGGGGTTGAACTATGGCTACACCTTC. Amino acid sequence: CASKEGLNYGYTF.

This clone has a single count. The chain recombines TRBV5-8 with TRBJ1-2; D ambiguous. This CDR3 is built from 15 residues. Per the germline V gene, CDR1 is SGHTS and CDR2 is YDEGEE. Trimming left V 3 bases short and J 4 bases short, with 16 bases between. The CDR3 loop is CASSWLGGPGYGYTF. CDR3 DNA sequence: TGTGCCAGCAGCTGGCTGGGAGGCCCTGGCTATGGCTACACCTTC. The full variable domain, with the rest looked up from reference TRBV5-8 and TRBJ1-2, is EAGVTQSPTHLIKTRGQQATLRCSPISGHTSVYWYQQALGLGLQFLLWYDEGEERNRGNFPPRFSGRQFPNYSSELNVNALELEDSALYLCASSWLGGPGYGYTFGSGTRLTVV.

The V call is TRBV14, the J call TRBJ2-1; possibly TRBD1 for D (5 bases). Germline values: CDR1 SGHDN, CDR2 FVKESK. With 3 bases removed from V and 4 bases from J, the gap between germline ends came to 25 bases. The CDR3 is made up of 19 amino acids. Here the CDR3 DNA reads TGTGCCAGCAGCCATTTTTCAGGGTTTGGAGTTTGGGCTTACAATGAGCAGTTCTTC. It translates to CASSHFSGFGVWAYNEQFF.

The CDR3 DNA is TGCAGCGTTGGAAAGGGGGCCTTTAATGAAAAACTGTTTTTT. It is translated as CSVGKGAFNEKLFF. The chain is built from TRBV29-1 and TRBJ1-4, with 7 bases matching TRBD1. In germline, CDR1 is SQVTM, CDR2 ANQGSEA. V shed 4 bases, J shed 4 bases, and the junction held 6 bases outside the gene matches. The CDR3 contains 14 residues.

The V call is TRBV10-3, the J call TRBJ1-2; 8 positions match TRBD1. Germline CDR1 and CDR2: ENHRY and SYGVKD. This CDR3 has 13 amino acids. With V trimmed by 4 bases and J by 8 bases, 6 bases remained unmatched. CDR3 region: CAISGQGIAGYTF. For the CDR3, the DNA is TGTGCCATCAGTGGACAGGGGATCGCCGGCTACACCTTC.

The chain couples TRBV28 to TRBJ1-2, with 8 bases matching TRBD1. The CDR3 consists of 12 residues. The V gene end was trimmed by 6 bases and the J gene end by 7 bases; junction bases not matched to a gene: 4. Germline CDR1 and CDR2: MDHEN and SYDVKM. CDR3 region: CASSPGQGGYTF. CDR3 bases: TGTGCCAGCAGCCCAGGACAGGGTGGCTACACCTTC.

V and J are TRBV25-1 and TRBJ2-3; a weak D match, TRBD2 (6 bases). V lost 2 bases, J lost 3 bases, and 9 bases lay in between. This CDR3 is 14 amino acids long. Germline V gene sequence: CDR1 MGHDK, CDR2 SYGVNS. Here the CDR3 reads CASSERGRTDTQYF. CDR3 nucleotides: TGTGCCAGCAGTGAACGGGGGAGGACAGATACGCAGTATTTT.